The 20 T cell receptor beta chains listed next were all sequenced from one sample in a study of blood T cells in healthy people across ages. With a J-beta primer mix and a sample-barcoded 5' primer, a second PCR ran about 7 to 12 cycles. One entry per CDR3 protein, called by TCRdb with MiXCR from the 5' RACE reads. Of around 940,000 distinct CDR3 sequences listed, roughly half are singletons. The specimen sequenced was blood. The source is a woman in her sixties in good health.

This clonotype was detected a few times. The chain carries TRBV6-6 and TRBJ2-7, with TRBD1 matching over 9 bases. The trim removed 7 bases at V and 5 bases at J, leaving 12 bases unmatched. Germline CDR1 reads MNHNY; CDR2 reads SVGAGI (reference sequence). This CDR3 has 15 amino acids. The CDR3 here is CASKKPGQGLDEQYF. The CDR3 coding sequence is TGTGCCAGCAAGAAACCGGGACAGGGCCTCGACGAGCAGTACTTC.

The chain couples TRBV5-1 to TRBJ2-1; D possibly corresponds to TRBD1 (5 bases). CDR1 is SGHRS, CDR2 YFSETQ, per germline. Trimming removed 0 bases from V and 1 base from J, with 8 bases in between. This CDR3 region has 15 residues. The CDR3 sequence is CASSLEPGSYNEQFF. As DNA, the CDR3 is TGCGCCAGCAGCTTGGAACCAGGGTCCTACAATGAGCAGTTCTTC.

V and J are TRBV5-1 and TRBJ2-7, with 7 nucleotides matching TRBD2. Germline CDR1 SGHRS, CDR2 YFSETQ. V gave up 0 bases and J gave up 3 bases; unmatched junction bases: 9. The CDR3 has 16 amino acids. The chain's CDR3 is CASSLALGTNLYEQYF. The DNA for the CDR3 is TGCGCCAGCAGCTTGGCCCTCGGGACTAACCTCTACGAGCAGTACTTC.

In this sample, this clonotype turned up once. This sequence joins TRBV5-1 and TRBJ2-7; D not certain. The CDR3 is 14 residues long. CDR1 and CDR2 (germline): SGHRS, YFSETQ. Trimming took 0 bases from V and 7 from J, leaving 14 bases between them. CDR3 region: CASSLDLIGWEQYF. The CDR3, as DNA: TGCGCCAGCAGCTTGGACCTGATCGGGTGGGAGCAGTACTTC.

The rearrangement uses TRBV11-2 and TRBJ2-1; unclear D gene. Trimming took 7 bases from V and 0 from J, leaving 13 bases between them. Germline V gene data show CDR1 as SGHAT and CDR2 as FQNNGV. The CDR3 length is 15 residues. Here the CDR3 DNA reads TGTGCCAGCATCACATCACCGAGCTCCTACAATGAGCAGTTCTTC. This gives the protein CASITSPSSYNEQFF.

The chain joins TRBV5-1 to TRBJ2-1; the match to TRBD2 covers 13 bases. The CDR3 has 16 amino acids. Germline lookup yields CDR1 SGHRS and CDR2 YFSETQ. The V gene end was trimmed by 2 bases and the J gene end by 8 bases; junction bases not matched to a gene: 7. The CDR3: CASSLGTSGNRDEQFF. In DNA form, the CDR3 reads TGCGCCAGCAGCTTAGGGACTAGCGGGAACAGGGATGAGCAGTTCTTC.

The chain combines TRBV10-3 with TRBJ2-5; 9 nucleotides align to TRBD1. The CDR3 contains 16 residues. J gave up 3 bases and V 5 bases, and 10 bases lay outside the gene matches. CDR1 is ENHRY, CDR2 SYGVKD, per germline. CDR3 loop: CAISQPPGQGKETQYF. The CDR3 DNA is TGTGCCATCAGTCAGCCGCCGGGACAGGGTAAAGAGACCCAGTACTTC.

V is TRBV28 and J is TRBJ1-2; D is undetermined. The CDR3 totals 12 residues. Germline V CDR1 and CDR2: MDHEN, SYDVKM. V was trimmed by 6 bases and J by 9 bases, leaving 14 bases between them. In DNA, the CDR3 is TGTGCCAGCAGCGGTAACTGGGATCGCTACACCTTC. Encoded protein: CASSGNWDRYTF.

At least ten counts were recorded for this clonotype. The genes are TRBV12-3 or TRBV12-4 and TRBJ2-7; D might be TRBD1 or TRBD2, each matching 6 bases. This CDR3 is 15 amino acids long. Trimming pared 2 bases from V and 5 bases from J, leaving 16 bases between. Here the CDR3 reads CASSLMGGDRHEQYF. The CDR3 DNA reads TGTGCCAGCAGTTTAATGGGGGGCGACAGACACGAGCAGTACTTC.

The chain couples TRBV12-5 to TRBJ2-3, with D perhaps TRBD1 (5 bases). Looked up from germline, CDR1 is LGHNT and CDR2 is FRNRAP. The V end was cut by 7 bases, the J end by 0 bases, with 11 bases between. There are 14 residues in the CDR3. The chain's CDR3 is CASALDRSTDTQYF. In nucleotides, the CDR3 is TGTGCTAGTGCCCTTGACAGAAGCACAGATACGCAGTATTTT.

The V gene is TRBV7-6, the J gene TRBJ2-5; TRBD1 agrees at 9 bases. CDR3 length: 15 amino acids. Germline values: CDR1 SGHVS, CDR2 FNYEAQ. J lost 7 bases, V lost 5 bases, and 11 bases had no gene match. The CDR3 loop is CASSPRDRDFSTQYF. CDR3 DNA sequence: TGTGCCAGCAGCCCGCGGGACAGGGACTTTTCGACCCAGTACTTC.

The chain employs TRBV6-2 or TRBV6-3 and TRBJ2-3; 10 bases agree with TRBD2. Germline loops: CDR1 MNHEY, CDR2 SVGEGT. V dropped 6 bases and J dropped 0; count of bases not matched to a gene: 6. CDR3 length: 16 residues. Here the CDR3 reads CASSKRTSGSTDTQYF. Written as DNA, the CDR3 is TGTGCCAGCAGCAAACGGACTAGCGGTAGCACAGATACGCAGTATTTT.

The chain uses TRBV20-1 and TRBJ2-3; tentatively, D is TRBD2 (5 bases). Per germline, CDR1 DFQATT and CDR2 SNEGSKA (reference sequence). Trimming pared 6 bases from V and 2 bases from J, leaving 15 bases between. The CDR3 spans 14 residues. The CDR3 DNA reads as TGCAGTGCACTACCCCTGGAGGACACAGATACGCAGTATTTT. This codes for CSALPLEDTDTQYF.

Comments on this clonotype: The junction departs from germline at one end; a sequencing error may be responsible. CDR3 region: CAGSLAAMTSGSTEQYF. The CDR3 nucleotides are TGCGCCGGCAGCTTGGCCGCAATGACTAGCGGGAGTACTGAGCAGTACTTC. V gene TRBV5-1 combines with J gene TRBJ2-7, with 12 bases fitting TRBD2. The CDR3 runs to 17 residues. The germline gives CDR1 SGHRS, CDR2 YFSETQ.

The rearrangement joins TRBV28 to TRBJ2-5; 7 bases align to TRBD2. This CDR3 comprises 16 residues. V was clipped by 4 bases and J by 5 bases; unmatched bases: 13. Germline CDR1 reads MDHEN; CDR2 reads SYDVKM. For the CDR3, the DNA is TGTGCCAGCAGTTCGAAGGCGGGAGTTATAGGGGAGACCCAGTACTTC. Amino acids: CASSSKAGVIGETQYF.

The chain combines TRBV28 with TRBJ2-4; 7 bases map to TRBD2. The CDR3 consists of 15 residues. Germline CDR1 MDHEN, CDR2 SYDVKM. V was clipped by 9 bases and J by 1 base; unmatched bases: 9. This chain's CDR3 is CASRRREQAKNIQYF. The CDR3, as DNA: TGTGCCAGTAGACGGCGGGAGCAGGCCAAAAACATTCAGTACTTC.

The gene calls are TRBV9 and TRBJ2-3; TRBD2 matches at 11 bases. Germline trimming cut 2 bases from V and 3 bases from J; bases unmatched to any gene: 2. This CDR3 region has 15 residues. Germline V lookup: CDR1 SGDLS, CDR2 YYNGEE. CDR3 sequence (DNA): TGTGCCAGCAGCGTGGTAGCGGGAGGGACAGATACGCAGTATTTT. It codes for CASSVVAGGTDTQYF.

CDR3 bases: TGTGCCACCAGCAGGAGGGTTGATCAGCCCCAGCATTTT. It yields the protein CATSRRVDQPQHF. The rearrangement joins TRBV15 to TRBJ1-5, with unresolved D. The CDR3 is 13 residues long. Germline assignment: CDR1 LNHNV and CDR2 YYDKDF (reference sequence). V lost 3 bases and J lost 5, with 8 bases in between.

The rearrangement links TRBV6-5 to TRBJ2-1, with TRBD2 identical over 11 bases. There are 15 residues in the CDR3. The trim removed 1 base at V and 6 bases at J, leaving 2 bases unmatched. The V gene's germline CDR1 is MNHEY and CDR2 SVGAGI. CDR3: CASSYWTSGRNEQFF. Here the CDR3 DNA reads TGTGCCAGCAGTTACTGGACTAGCGGGCGCAATGAGCAGTTCTTC.

V usage is TRBV7-2 and J usage is TRBJ1-4; D is ambiguous. The CDR3 extends over 15 amino acids. CDR1 is SGHTA and CDR2 is FQGNSA in the germline V gene. Trimming removed 5 bases from V and 8 bases from J, with 18 bases in between. The CDR3 coding sequence is TGTGCCAGCAGCCCCCGTAGAGGGTTCGGAGAAAAACTGTTTTTT. It codes for CASSPRRGFGEKLFF.